A single sample is the source of the 21 T cell receptor beta chains below, sequenced in a study of cytomegalovirus exposure and HLA in healthy donors. Libraries were prepared by immunoSEQ multiplex PCR; TCRdb keeps only in-frame clonotypes and omits some of them. The sample has some 270,000 clones, around 86% seen once. The specimen was PBMCs. These receptors came from a woman aged 18-29 years in good health and CMV-seronegative.

This clone was observed a handful of times. The rearrangement uses TRBV11-3 and TRBJ2-2, with D uncertain. The germline CDR1 and CDR2 sequences are SGHNT and YENEEA. There are 12 residues in the CDR3. Trimming cost V 5 bases and J 6 bases, with 7 bases left between them. The chain's CDR3 is CASSPRSGELFF. The DNA for the CDR3 is TGTGCCAGCAGCCCTCGGTCCGGGGAGCTGTTTTTT.

The chain uses TRBV4-1 and TRBJ1-4, with D tentatively TRBD1 (6 bases). V lost 4 bases, J lost 8 bases, and 17 bases lay in between. The CDR3 has 15 residues. The germline gives CDR1 MGHRA, CDR2 YSYEKL. The CDR3 protein is CASSPSRGAGEKLFF. DNA for the CDR3: TGCGCCAGCAGCCCAAGCCGGGGGGCAGGAGAAAAACTGTTTTTT.

This chain links TRBV6-5 with TRBJ2-7; possible D gene TRBD2, 6 bases. CDR3 length: 13 amino acids. Germline CDR1 and CDR2: MNHEY and SVGAGI. The V end lost 4 bases, the J end lost 7 bases, and 14 bases lay between the germline ends. CDR3 coding DNA: TGTGCCAGCAGTTTGCGGGGAGCGCTGGAGCAGTACTTC. Translating it yields CASSLRGALEQYF.

This chain joins TRBV27 and TRBJ2-1; 8 positions match TRBD2. Trimming took 5 bases from V and 3 from J; bases not matched to a gene: 12. CDR1 MNHEY and CDR2 SMNVEV come from the germline V gene (reference sequence). The CDR3 consists of 17 residues. The CDR3: CASSPRALAEVYNEQFF. The CDR3 nucleotides are TGTGCCAGCAGTCCCCGAGCACTAGCGGAGGTCTACAATGAGCAGTTCTTC.

V usage is TRBV28 and J usage is TRBJ1-3; possible D gene TRBD1, 5 bases. With 3 bases removed from V and 3 bases from J, the gap between germline ends came to 12 bases. Looked up from germline, CDR1 is MDHEN and CDR2 is SYDVKM. The CDR3 is 15 residues long. The CDR3 reads CASSFGGGGGNTIYF. Here the CDR3 DNA reads TGTGCCAGCAGTTTTGGGGGGGGTGGTGGAAACACCATATATTTT.

This chain uses TRBV2 with TRBJ1-4, with D maybe TRBD1 (6 bases). V shed 7 bases and J shed 10 bases, with 19 bases lying between them. Germline CDR1 is SNHLY and CDR2 is FYNNEI. This CDR3 spans 14 amino acids. This CDR3 is CASTTGTPTPKLFF. The CDR3 region has the DNA TGTGCCAGCACAACAGGGACCCCTACCCCAAAACTGTTTTTT.

The chain is built from TRBV18 and TRBJ2-7, with a weak D call TRBD2 (6 bases). This CDR3 is 15 amino acids long. The germline gives CDR1 KGHSH, CDR2 LQKENI. With 3 bases removed from V and 12 bases from J, the gap between germline ends came to 24 bases. The CDR3 is CASSPRWEAGQRLYF. CDR3 nucleotides: TGTGCCAGCTCACCGAGGTGGGAGGCCGGGCAGAGGCTGTACTTC.

This clone was picked up one time. This chain uses TRBV27 with TRBJ2-3, with TRBD2 matching over 14 bases. The CDR3 extends over 18 amino acids. The germline gives CDR1 MNHEY, CDR2 SMNVEV (reference sequence). V lost 2 bases, J lost 7 bases, and 11 bases stayed unmatched. The CDR3 region is CASSLIPGLAGEGNTQYF. The CDR3 DNA follows: TGTGCCAGCAGTTTAATCCCGGGACTAGCGGGAGAAGGAAATACGCAGTATTTT.

In this sample, this clone turned up a few times. This rearrangement joins TRBV4-2 to TRBJ2-7, with a possible D match to TRBD2 (6 bases). This CDR3 is 16 amino acids long. Trimming stripped 0 bases from V and 0 bases from J, with 12 bases between. CDR1 is LGHNA and CDR2 is YNFKEQ in the germline V gene. In DNA, the CDR3 is TGTGCCAGCAGCCAAGATGGTAGCGGTAGCTCCTACGAGCAGTACTTC. Protein: CASSQDGSGSSYEQYF.

This sequence joins TRBV7-8 and TRBJ1-6; possible D gene TRBD1, 6 bases. V dropped 5 bases and J dropped 8 bases, with 13 bases sitting between them. Looked up from germline, CDR1 is SGHVS and CDR2 is FQNEAQ. The CDR3 spans 14 residues. The CDR3 region is CASSPTGYDSPLHF. For the CDR3, the DNA is TGTGCCAGCAGCCCAACAGGGTACGATTCACCCCTCCACTTT.

The V gene is TRBV5-4, the J gene TRBJ1-1; 8 bases align to TRBD1. J lost 2 bases, V lost 4 bases, and 7 bases had no gene match. This CDR3 has 15 residues. Looked up from germline, CDR1 is SGHNT and CDR2 is YYREEE (reference sequence). The CDR3 DNA reads TGTGCCAGCAGCACCGGACAGGGCCTTAACACTGAAGCTTTCTTT. Translated, it gives CASSTGQGLNTEAFF.

This clone appeared once. The chain uses TRBV5-1 and TRBJ2-2, with D unclear. V shed 6 bases and J shed 5 bases, with 11 bases lying between them. CDR3 length: 13 amino acids. The V gene's germline CDR1 is SGHRS and CDR2 YFSETQ. The CDR3: CASTPQNTGELFF. The CDR3 DNA follows: TGCGCCAGCACCCCCCAAAATACCGGGGAGCTGTTTTTT.

The chain employs TRBV27 and TRBJ2-1; 9 bases align to TRBD2. J was trimmed by 8 bases and V by 4 bases; bases with no gene match: 24. The CDR3 contains 20 residues. The germline V gene encodes CDR1 MNHEY and CDR2 SMNVEV (reference sequence). In nucleotides, the CDR3 is TGTGCCAGCAGTTCCAGGGGATGGCGGGAGGGCCGGGCGTGGATACATGAGCAGTTCTTC. Protein: CASSSRGWREGRAWIHEQFF.

This chain links TRBV7-2 with TRBJ2-5; 9 bases are shared with TRBD2. The CDR3 loop spans 15 amino acids. After removal of 1 base from V and 5 bases from J, the junction contained 5 bases not matched to a gene. Germline values: CDR1 SGHTA, CDR2 FQGNSA. In nucleotides, the CDR3 is TGTGCCAGCAGCTTAGGTCTAGCGGGGACGGAGACCCAGTACTTC. The encoded protein is CASSLGLAGTETQYF.

A single count supports this clone. The genes are TRBV9 and TRBJ2-1; 7 bases agree with TRBD2. This CDR3 is built from 15 residues. The trim removed 2 bases at V and 5 bases at J, leaving 7 bases unmatched. CDR1 is SGDLS and CDR2 is YYNGEE in the germline V gene. The CDR3 region is CASSVFRAGHNEQFF. The CDR3, as DNA: TGTGCCAGCAGCGTTTTCAGAGCGGGACACAATGAGCAGTTCTTC. The full variable domain, its missing parts supplied by reference TRBV9 and TRBJ2-1, is DSGVTQTPKHLITATGQRVTLRCSPRSGDLSVYWYQQSLDQGLQFLIQYYNGEERAKGNILERFSAQQFPDLHSELNLSSLELGDSALYFCASSVFRAGHNEQFFGPGTRLTVL.

The gene calls are TRBV5-4 and TRBJ2-5; 10 bases fit TRBD2. The CDR3 contains 14 residues. V trimming: 4 bases; J trimming: 7 bases; junction bases outside the gene matches: 7. From germline, CDR1 is SGHNT and CDR2 YYREEE (reference sequence). DNA of the CDR3: TGTGCCAGCAGCATACTAGCGGGAACCCCGACCCAGTACTTC. Its translation is CASSILAGTPTQYF.

The chain carries TRBV4-1 and TRBJ2-3; TRBD2 matches at 9 bases. Germline V gives CDR1 MGHRA, CDR2 YSYEKL. This CDR3 comprises 15 residues. Losses at the gene ends were 2 bases for V and 2 bases for J; bases not matched to a gene: 2. The CDR3, as DNA: TGCGCCAGCAGCCAACTAGCGGGGTCCACAGATACGCAGTATTTT. Translated, it gives CASSQLAGSTDTQYF.

The chain has TRBV11-3 and TRBJ2-2; the D gene is possibly TRBD2 (6 bases). The CDR3 runs to 16 residues. Trimming pared 7 bases from V and 1 base from J, leaving 16 bases between. Germline CDR1 SGHNT, CDR2 YENEEA. The CDR3 sequence: CASTVGGKRNTGELFF. For the CDR3, the DNA is TGTGCCAGCACCGTCGGGGGTAAAAGGAACACCGGGGAGCTGTTTTTT.

The rearrangement links TRBV6-5 to TRBJ2-2; 8 positions agree with TRBD1. The CDR3 has 16 amino acids. V lost 2 bases, J lost 2 bases, and 4 bases stayed unmatched. The germline gives CDR1 MNHEY, CDR2 SVGAGI. The CDR3 DNA reads TGTGCCAGCAGTTACAACAGGGGGTCCAACACCGGGGAGCTGTTTTTT. Residues: CASSYNRGSNTGELFF.

The rearrangement joins TRBV5-1 to TRBJ1-1; D unresolved. Germline V CDR1 and CDR2: SGHRS, YFSETQ. V was pared by 0 bases and J by 3 bases, with 12 bases between. The CDR3 contains 15 residues. DNA for the CDR3: TGCGCCAGCAGCTTGGCGGTAGATTTACACACTGAAGCTTTCTTT. Translation: CASSLAVDLHTEAFF.

The V and J genes are TRBV9 and TRBJ1-1; TRBD1 aligns across 7 bases. Germline CDR1 reads SGDLS; CDR2 reads YYNGEE. CDR3 length: 14 residues. The V gene end was trimmed by 3 bases and the J gene end by 5 bases; junction bases not matched to a gene: 7. The CDR3: CASSAQGGWTEAFF. CDR3 DNA: TGTGCCAGCAGCGCGCAGGGGGGCTGGACTGAAGCTTTCTTT.